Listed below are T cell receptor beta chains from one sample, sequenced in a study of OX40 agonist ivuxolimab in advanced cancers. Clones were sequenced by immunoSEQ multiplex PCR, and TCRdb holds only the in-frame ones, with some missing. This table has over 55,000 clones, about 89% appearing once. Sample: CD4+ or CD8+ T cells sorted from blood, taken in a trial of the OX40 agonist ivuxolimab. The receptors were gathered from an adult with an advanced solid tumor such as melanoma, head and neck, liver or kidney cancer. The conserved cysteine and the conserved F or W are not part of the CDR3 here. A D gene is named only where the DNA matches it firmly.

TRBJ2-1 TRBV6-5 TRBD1 ASREGGQGRHEQF
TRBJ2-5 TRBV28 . ASRSRGSAEQGPMETQY
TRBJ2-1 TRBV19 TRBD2 ASSRGYNEQF
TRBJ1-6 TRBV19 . ASSTGSASSYNSPLH
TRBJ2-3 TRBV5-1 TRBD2 ASSLAGGNADTQY
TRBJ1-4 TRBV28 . ASRSGGILANEKLF
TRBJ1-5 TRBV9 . ASSPGPKTYQPQH
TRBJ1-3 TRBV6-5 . ASSYSRGSGNTIY
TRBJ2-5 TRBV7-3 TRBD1 ASSPDRGIGETQY
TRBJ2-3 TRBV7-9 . ASSPRGSNTQY
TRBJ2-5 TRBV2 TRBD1 ASGRDSLETQY
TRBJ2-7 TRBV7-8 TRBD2 ASSGTSGSYEQY
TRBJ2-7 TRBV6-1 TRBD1 ASSEPSGRGYEQY
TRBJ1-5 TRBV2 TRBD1 ASSAYRGNYQPQH
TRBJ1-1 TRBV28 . ASSSHPGRLNTEAF
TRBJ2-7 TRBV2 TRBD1 ASRHPGQTYEQY
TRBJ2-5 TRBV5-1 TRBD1 ASSFAGQGETQY
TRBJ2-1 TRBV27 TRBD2 ASGTGLAGNEQF
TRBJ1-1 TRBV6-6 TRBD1 ASGRDRDTEAF
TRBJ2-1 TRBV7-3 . ASSPTGGKLFEQF
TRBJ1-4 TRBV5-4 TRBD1 ASTTGGNEKLF
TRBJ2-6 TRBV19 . ASRAHGDPDSGANVLT
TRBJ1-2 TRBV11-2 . ASSSERGRNYGYT
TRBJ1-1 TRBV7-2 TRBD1 ASSPNRGLGMNTEAF
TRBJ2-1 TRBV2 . ASSQQWGVNEQF
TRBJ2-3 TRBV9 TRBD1 ASSFRTGDGDTQY
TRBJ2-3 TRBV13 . ASSFLSDTQY
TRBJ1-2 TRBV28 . ASSLENYGYT
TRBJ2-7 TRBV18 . ATSGGFAYEQY
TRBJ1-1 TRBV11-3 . ASSSHTGNTEAF
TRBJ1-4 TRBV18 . ASRHGDGNEKLF
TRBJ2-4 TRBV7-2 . ASLGAGQNIQY
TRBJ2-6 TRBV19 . ASNKVDAGANVLT
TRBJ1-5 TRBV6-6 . ASSHGQGGNQPQH
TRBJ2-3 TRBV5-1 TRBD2 ASSWGAAGARDTQY
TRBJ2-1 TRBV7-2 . ASSLSLAPSNEQF
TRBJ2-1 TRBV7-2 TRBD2 ASSSSGTRVYNEQF
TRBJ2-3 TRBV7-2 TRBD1 ASQELQGDTQY
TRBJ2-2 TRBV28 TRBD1 ASKDGTGNTGELF
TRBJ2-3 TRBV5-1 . ASTHTDTQY
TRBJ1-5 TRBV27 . ASSLPAGDSNQPQH
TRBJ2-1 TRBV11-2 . ASSLVRGSGEQF
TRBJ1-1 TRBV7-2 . ASSKLNRVAEAF
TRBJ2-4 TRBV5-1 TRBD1 ASSLGPTGAPIQY
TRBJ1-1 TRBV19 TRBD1 ASSMRGRGRGNTEAF
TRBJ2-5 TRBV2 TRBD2 ASSVGLAGIVETQY
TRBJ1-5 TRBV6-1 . ASSGDLGNQPQH
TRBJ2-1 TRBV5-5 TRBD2 ASSRSGLGNNEQF
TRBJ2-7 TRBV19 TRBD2 ASRDLAGGGEQY
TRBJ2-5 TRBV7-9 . ASSFFGGIQTQY
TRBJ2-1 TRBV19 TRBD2 ASSIPSGRTVGDEQF
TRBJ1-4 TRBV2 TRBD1 ASSGRTGGPLF
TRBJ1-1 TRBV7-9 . ASSSRTAMNTEAF